The subject of this entry is one TCR beta chain. Using immunoSEQ multiplex PCR, the repertoire was profiled, and TCRdb retains in-frame clones only, with some absent. This sample has about 500,000 clones, with about 88% found just once. These data come from a study of blood T cell repertoires in COVID-19. CDR1 is MNHNY, CDR2 SVGAGI, per germline (reference sequence). The V and J ends lost 5 bases and 0 bases, in that order; junction bases with no gene match: 10. There are 18 residues in the CDR3. This TCR was recovered from a woman between 45 and 60 years old with COVID-19, enrolled during active disease. The chain joins TRBV6-6 to TRBJ1-5; TRBD1 aligns across 10 bases. Sequenced material: peripheral blood. Here the CDR3 DNA reads TGTGCCAGCAGTCCGGGACAGGGGAGGGGGTATAGCAATCAGCCCCAGCATTTT. The encoded protein is CASSPGQGRGYSNQPQHF.